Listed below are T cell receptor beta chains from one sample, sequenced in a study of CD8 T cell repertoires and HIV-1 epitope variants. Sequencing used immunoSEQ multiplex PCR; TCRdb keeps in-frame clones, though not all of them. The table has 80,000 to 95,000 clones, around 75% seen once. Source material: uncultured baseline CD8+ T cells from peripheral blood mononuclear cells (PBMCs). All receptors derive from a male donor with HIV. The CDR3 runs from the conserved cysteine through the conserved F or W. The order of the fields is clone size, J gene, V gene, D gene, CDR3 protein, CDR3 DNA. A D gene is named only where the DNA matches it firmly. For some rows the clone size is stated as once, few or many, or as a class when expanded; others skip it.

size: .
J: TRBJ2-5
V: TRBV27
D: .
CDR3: CASSLVTEETQYF
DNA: TGTGCCAGCAGTTTAGTGACAGAAGAGACCCAGTACTTC

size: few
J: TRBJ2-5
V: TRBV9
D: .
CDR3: CASSFRPQETQYF
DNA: TGTGCCAGCAGCTTTCGGCCCCAAGAGACCCAGTACTTC

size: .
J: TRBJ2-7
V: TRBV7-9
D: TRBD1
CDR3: CASSYAGTGSYEQYF
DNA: TGTGCCAGCAGTTATGCCGGGACAGGGAGCTACGAGCAGTACTTC

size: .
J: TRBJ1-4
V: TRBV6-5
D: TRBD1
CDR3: CASSPGQGREKLFF
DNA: TGTGCCAGCAGTCCCGGACAGGGGAGGGAAAAACTGTTTTTT

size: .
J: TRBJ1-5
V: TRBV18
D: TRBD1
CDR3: CASSGQGTPSNQPQHF
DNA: TGTGCCAGCTCCGGACAGGGGACCCCCAGCAATCAGCCCCAGCATTTT

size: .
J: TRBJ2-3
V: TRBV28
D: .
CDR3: CASSMGAASTDTQYF
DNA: TGTGCCAGCTCGATGGGGGCAGCTAGCACAGATACGCAGTATTTT

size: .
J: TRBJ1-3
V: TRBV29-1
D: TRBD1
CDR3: CSVELPRGPQYSGNTIYF
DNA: TGCAGCGTTGAACTCCCGAGGGGGCCTCAATACTCTGGAAACACCATATATTTT

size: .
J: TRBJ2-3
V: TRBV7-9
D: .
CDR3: CASSAPVYSTDTQYF
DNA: TGTGCCAGCAGCGCACCGGTCTATAGCACAGATACGCAGTATTTT

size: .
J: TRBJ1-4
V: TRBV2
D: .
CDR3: CASRGSPDMINEKLFF
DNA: TGTGCCAGCAGGGGGTCTCCGGACATGATTAATGAAAAACTGTTTTTT

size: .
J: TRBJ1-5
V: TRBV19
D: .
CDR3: CASSSMGLGSNQPQHF
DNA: TGTGCCAGTAGTTCTATGGGATTGGGGAGCAATCAGCCCCAGCATTTT

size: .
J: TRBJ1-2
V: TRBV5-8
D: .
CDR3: CADNRGLTGGYTF
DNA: TGTGCCGACAACAGAGGACTTACGGGGGGCTACACCTTC

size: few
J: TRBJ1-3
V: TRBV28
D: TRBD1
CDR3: CASSPPTGTGNTIYF
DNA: TGTGCCAGCAGCCCGCCGACAGGGACAGGAAACACCATATATTTT

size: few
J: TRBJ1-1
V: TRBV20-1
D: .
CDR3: CSARREAFF
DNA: TGCAGTGCCCGGCGGGAAGCTTTCTTT

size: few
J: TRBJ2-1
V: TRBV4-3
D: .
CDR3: CASSQDPPSGSYNEQFF
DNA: TGCGCCAGCAGCCAAGATCCCCCCAGCGGTTCCTACAATGAGCAGTTCTTC

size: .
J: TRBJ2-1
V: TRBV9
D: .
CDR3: CASSGGGRRQGEQFF
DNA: TGTGCCAGCAGCGGAGGGGGGCGCCGTCAAGGCGAGCAGTTCTTC

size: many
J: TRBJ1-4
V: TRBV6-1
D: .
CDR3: CASSATQGSNEKLFF
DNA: TGTGCCAGCAGCGCTACACAGGGCAGTAATGAAAAACTGTTTTTT

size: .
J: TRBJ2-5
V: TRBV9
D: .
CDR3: CASSVGQYQETQYF
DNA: TGTGCCAGCAGCGTAGGACAATATCAAGAGACCCAGTACTTC

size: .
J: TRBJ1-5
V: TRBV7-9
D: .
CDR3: CASSLVLGGAGDQPQHF
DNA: TGTGCCAGCAGCTTAGTCTTGGGGGGAGCAGGGGATCAGCCCCAGCATTTT

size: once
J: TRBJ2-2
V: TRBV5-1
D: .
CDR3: CASQQGRNTGELFF
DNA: TGCGCCAGCCAGCAGGGAAGGAACACCGGGGAGCTGTTTTTT

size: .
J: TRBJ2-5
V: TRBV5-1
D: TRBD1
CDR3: CASSQTGPQETQYF
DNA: TGCGCCAGCAGCCAGACAGGGCCCCAAGAGACCCAGTACTTC

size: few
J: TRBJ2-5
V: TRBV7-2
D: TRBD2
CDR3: CASSPRAGEGETQYF
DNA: TGTGCCAGCAGCCCGCGAGCGGGGGAGGGAGAGACCCAGTACTTC

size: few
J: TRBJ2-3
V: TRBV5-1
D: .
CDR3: CASREGTRTPDTQYF
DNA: TGCGCCAGCAGGGAGGGCACTAGGACCCCAGATACGCAGTATTTT

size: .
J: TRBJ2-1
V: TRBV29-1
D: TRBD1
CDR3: CSDRQGNNEQFF
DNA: TGCAGCGATAGACAGGGAAACAATGAGCAGTTCTTC

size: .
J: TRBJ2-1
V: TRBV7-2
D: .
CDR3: CASRFGGSSAYNEQFF
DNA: TGTGCCAGCAGATTTGGCGGGTCTAGCGCGTACAATGAGCAGTTCTTC

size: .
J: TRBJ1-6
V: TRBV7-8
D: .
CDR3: CASSLVGADSPLHF
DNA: TGTGCCAGCAGCTTAGTCGGAGCGGATTCACCCCTCCACTTT

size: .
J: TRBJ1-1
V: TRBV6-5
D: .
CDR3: CASKGPGRPEAFF
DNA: TGTGCCAGCAAAGGCCCGGGTAGACCTGAAGCTTTCTTT

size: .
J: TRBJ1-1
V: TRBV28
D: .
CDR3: CASCLFGANTEAFF
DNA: TGTGCCAGCTGTCTTTTCGGGGCGAACACTGAAGCTTTCTTT

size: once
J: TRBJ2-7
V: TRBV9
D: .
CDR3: CASSVVGGLEQYF
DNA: TGTGCCAGCAGCGTAGTTGGCGGTCTGGAGCAGTACTTC

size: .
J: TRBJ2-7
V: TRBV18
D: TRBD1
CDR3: CASSPGTGSYEQYF
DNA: TGTGCCAGCTCACCCGGGACAGGGTCCTACGAGCAGTACTTC

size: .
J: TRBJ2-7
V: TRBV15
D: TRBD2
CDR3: CATSRELGLGGSYEQYF
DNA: TGTGCCACCAGCAGAGAGCTAGGACTAGGAGGCTCCTACGAGCAGTACTTC

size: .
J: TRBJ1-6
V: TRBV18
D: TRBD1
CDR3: CASSPLGQPSSYNSPLHF
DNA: TGTGCCAGCTCACCTTTGGGACAGCCCAGCTCCTATAATTCACCCCTCCACTTT

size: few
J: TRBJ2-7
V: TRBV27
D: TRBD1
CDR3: CASSFRDRDFEQYF
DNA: TGTGCCAGCAGTTTCCGGGACAGGGACTTCGAGCAGTACTTC

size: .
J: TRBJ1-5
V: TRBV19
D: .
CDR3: CASSISRREGSENQPQHF
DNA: TGTGCCAGTAGTATCTCTCGGCGAGAGGGGAGTGAGAATCAGCCCCAGCATTTT

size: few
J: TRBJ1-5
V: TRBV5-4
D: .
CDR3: CASSRENQPQHF
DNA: TGTGCCAGCAGCCGTGAAAATCAGCCCCAGCATTTT

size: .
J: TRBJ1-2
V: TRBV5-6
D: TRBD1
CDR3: CASTQGAHSYGYTF
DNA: TGTGCCAGCACCCAGGGGGCGCACAGCTATGGCTACACCTTC

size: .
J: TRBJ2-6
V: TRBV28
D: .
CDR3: CASSSHTSGANVLTF
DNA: TGTGCCAGCAGTTCGCACACGTCTGGGGCCAACGTCCTGACTTTC

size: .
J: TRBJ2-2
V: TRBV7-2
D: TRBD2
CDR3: CASSSGGYTGELFF
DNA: TGTGCCAGCAGCTCGGGGGGGTACACCGGGGAGCTGTTTTTT

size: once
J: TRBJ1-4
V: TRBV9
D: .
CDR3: CASSVGLPSARGEKLFF
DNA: TGTGCCAGCAGCGTAGGTCTACCGTCCGCACGAGGTGAAAAACTGTTTTTT

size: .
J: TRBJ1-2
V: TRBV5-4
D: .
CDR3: CASSFEVDKSYGYTF
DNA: TGTGCCAGCAGCTTTGAGGTCGACAAGAGCTATGGCTACACCTTC

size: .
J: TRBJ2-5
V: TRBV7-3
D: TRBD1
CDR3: CASSRTGTGWQETQYF
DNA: TGTGCCAGCAGCCGAACGGGGACAGGGTGGCAAGAGACCCAGTACTTC

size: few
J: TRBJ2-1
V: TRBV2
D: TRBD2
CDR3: CASSAPGLGSNNEQFF
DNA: TGTGCCAGCAGTGCCCCGGGACTAGGTTCTAACAATGAGCAGTTCTTC

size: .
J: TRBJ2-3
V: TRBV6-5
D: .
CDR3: CASSYRGDRDTQYF
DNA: TGTGCCAGCAGTTATCGGGGTGATCGGGATACGCAGTATTTT

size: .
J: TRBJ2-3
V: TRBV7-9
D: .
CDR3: CASSLGGVGTDTQYF
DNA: TGTGCCAGCAGCTTAGGGGGGGTTGGCACAGATACGCAGTATTTT

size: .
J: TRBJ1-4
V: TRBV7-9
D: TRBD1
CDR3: CASSGEQGAREKLFF
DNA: TGTGCCAGCAGCGGAGAACAGGGGGCGAGAGAAAAACTGTTTTTT

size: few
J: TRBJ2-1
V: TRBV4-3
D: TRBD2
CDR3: CASSQDGASGNEQFF
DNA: TGCGCCAGCAGCCAAGATGGGGCTAGCGGGAATGAGCAGTTCTTC

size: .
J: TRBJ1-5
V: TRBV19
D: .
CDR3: CASSTILEQPQHF
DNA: TGTGCCAGTAGCACAATCCTCGAGCAGCCCCAGCATTTT

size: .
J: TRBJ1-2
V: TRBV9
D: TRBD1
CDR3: CASSGEGAFYGYTF
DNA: TGTGCCAGCAGCGGGGAGGGGGCATTCTATGGCTACACCTTC

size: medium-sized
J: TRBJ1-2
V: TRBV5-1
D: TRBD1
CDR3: CASSLGTGAYGYTF
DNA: TGCGCCAGCAGCTTGGGGACAGGGGCCTATGGCTACACCTTC

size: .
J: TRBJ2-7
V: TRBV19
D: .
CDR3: CASSPQAGANPYEQYF
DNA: TGTGCCAGTAGCCCCCAGGCGGGTGCCAACCCCTACGAGCAGTACTTC

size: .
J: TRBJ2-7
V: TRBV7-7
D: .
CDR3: CASSLAAGATYEQYF
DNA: TGTGCCAGCAGCTTAGCGGCAGGGGCGACTTACGAGCAGTACTTC

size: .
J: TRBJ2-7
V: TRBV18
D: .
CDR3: CASSPARQSLGEQYF
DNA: TGTGCCAGCTCACCTGCTCGGCAGTCCTTAGGTGAGCAGTACTTC

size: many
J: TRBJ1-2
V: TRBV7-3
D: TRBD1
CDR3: CASSLSRGDGYTF
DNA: TGTGCCAGCAGCTTAAGCAGGGGGGATGGCTACACCTTC

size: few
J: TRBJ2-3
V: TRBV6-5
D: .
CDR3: CASSYMGGAGDTQYF
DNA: TGTGCCAGCAGTTACATGGGGGGCGCAGGAGATACGCAGTATTTT

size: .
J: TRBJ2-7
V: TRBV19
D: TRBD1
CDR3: CASSIKSPRTGDNEQYF
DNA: TGTGCCAGTAGTATCAAAAGCCCCAGGACAGGGGACAACGAGCAGTACTTC

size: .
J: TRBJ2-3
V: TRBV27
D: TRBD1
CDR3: CASSLSDDRDPDTQYF
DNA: TGTGCCAGCAGTTTATCGGATGACAGGGATCCAGATACGCAGTATTTT

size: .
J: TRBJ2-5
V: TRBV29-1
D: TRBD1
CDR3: CSVVSMDRESQYF
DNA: TGCAGCGTTGTTTCTATGGACAGGGAAAGCCAGTACTTC

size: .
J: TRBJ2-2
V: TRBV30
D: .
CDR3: CAWRRRRGTGELFF
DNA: TGTGCCTGGAGAAGGCGGAGGGGCACCGGGGAGCTGTTTTTT

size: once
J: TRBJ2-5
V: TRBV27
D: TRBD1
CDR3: CASSLRTGGLSQETQYF
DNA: TGTGCCAGCAGCCTAAGGACAGGGGGTCTCTCCCAAGAGACCCAGTACTTC

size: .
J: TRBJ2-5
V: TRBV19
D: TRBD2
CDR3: CASSFLAGEETQYF
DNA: TGTGCCAGTAGTTTTCTAGCGGGTGAAGAGACCCAGTACTTC